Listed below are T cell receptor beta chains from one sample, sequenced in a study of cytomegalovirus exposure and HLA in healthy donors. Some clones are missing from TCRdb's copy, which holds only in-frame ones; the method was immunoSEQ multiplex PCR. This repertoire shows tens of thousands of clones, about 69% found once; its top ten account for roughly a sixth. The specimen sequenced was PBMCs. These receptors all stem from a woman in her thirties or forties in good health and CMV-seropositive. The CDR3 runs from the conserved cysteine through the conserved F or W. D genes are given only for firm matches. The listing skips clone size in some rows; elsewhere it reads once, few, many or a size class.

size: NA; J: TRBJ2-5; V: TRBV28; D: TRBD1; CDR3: CASSSTGGPRSGTQYF; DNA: TGTGCCAGCAGTTCTACAGGGGGCCCCCGGAGTGGGACCCAGTACTTC
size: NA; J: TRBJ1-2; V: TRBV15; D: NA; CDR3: CATSRVAGVNYGYTF; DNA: TGTGCCACCAGCAGAGTTGCAGGGGTCAACTATGGCTACACCTTC
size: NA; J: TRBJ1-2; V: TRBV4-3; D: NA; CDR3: CASSLAYGGNAYGYTF; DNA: TGCGCCAGCAGCCTCGCTTACGGGGGGAACGCGTATGGCTACACCTTC
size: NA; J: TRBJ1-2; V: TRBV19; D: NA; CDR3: CASNIPGGVKNYGYTF; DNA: TGTGCCAGTAACATCCCCGGGGGTGTCAAGAACTATGGCTACACCTTC
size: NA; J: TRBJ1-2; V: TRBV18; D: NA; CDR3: CASSPRAPPYGYTF; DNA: TGTGCCAGCTCACCACGGGCACCACCTTATGGCTACACCTTC
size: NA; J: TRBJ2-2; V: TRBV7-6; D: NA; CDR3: CASSLAMNTGELFF; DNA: TGTGCCAGCAGCTTAGCCATGAACACCGGGGAGCTGTTTTTT
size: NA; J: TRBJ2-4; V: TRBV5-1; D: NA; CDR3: CASSSKEGARIKNIQYF; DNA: TGCGCCAGCAGCTCGAAGGAGGGGGCGCGGATCAAAAACATTCAGTACTTC
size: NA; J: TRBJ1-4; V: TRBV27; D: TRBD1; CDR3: CASTSGTGGLATNEKLFF; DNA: TGTGCCAGCACCTCAGGGACAGGGGGGCTAGCAACTAATGAAAAACTGTTTTTT
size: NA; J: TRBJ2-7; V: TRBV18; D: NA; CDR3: CASSPPANYEQYF; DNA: TGTGCCAGCTCACCACCAGCGAACTACGAGCAGTACTTC
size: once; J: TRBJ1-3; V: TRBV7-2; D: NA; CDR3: CASSLMLGGTGNTIYF; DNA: TGTGCCAGCAGCTTAATGTTGGGGGGGACTGGAAACACCATATATTTT
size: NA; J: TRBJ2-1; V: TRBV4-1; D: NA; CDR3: CASSAPKGLGDIEQFF; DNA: TGCGCCAGCAGCGCCCCCAAAGGTTTGGGAGATATTGAGCAGTTCTTC
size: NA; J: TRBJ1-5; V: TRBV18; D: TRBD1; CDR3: CASSPGQGAGDQPQHF; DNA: TGTGCCAGCTCACCAGGACAGGGGGCTGGGGATCAGCCCCAGCATTTT
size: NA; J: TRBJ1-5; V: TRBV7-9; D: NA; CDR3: CASSPSGRGDQHF; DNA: TGTGCCAGCAGCCCTTCTGGGAGGGGAGACCAGCATTTT
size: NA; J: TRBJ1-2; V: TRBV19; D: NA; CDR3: CASSFLGTNYGYTF; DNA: TGTGCCAGTAGTTTCCTAGGCACTAACTATGGCTACACCTTC
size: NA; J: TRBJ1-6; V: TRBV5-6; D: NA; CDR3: CASSKSDRTLNSPLHF; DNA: TGTGCCAGCAGCAAATCAGACAGGACGCTTAATTCACCCCTCCACTTT
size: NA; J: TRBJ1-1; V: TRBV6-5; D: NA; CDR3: CASSYSRGAGHTEAFF; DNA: TGTGCCAGCAGTTACTCCAGGGGCGCAGGTCACACTGAAGCTTTCTTT
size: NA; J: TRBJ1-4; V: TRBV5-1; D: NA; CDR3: CASSLQSQGNEKLFF; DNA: TGCGCCAGCAGTCTACAGTCGCAGGGTAATGAAAAACTGTTTTTT
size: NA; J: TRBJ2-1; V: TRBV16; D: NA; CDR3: CASSQVVGGEQFF; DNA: TGTGCCAGCAGCCAGGTCGTGGGAGGTGAGCAGTTCTTC
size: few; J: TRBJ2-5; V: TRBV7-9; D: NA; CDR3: CASSFGAGQQETQYF; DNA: TGTGCCAGCAGCTTCGGCGCGGGACAGCAAGAGACCCAGTACTTC
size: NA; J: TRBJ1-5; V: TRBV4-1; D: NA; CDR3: CASSQQGGNQPQHF; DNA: TGCGCCAGCAGCCAACAAGGGGGCAATCAGCCCCAGCATTTT
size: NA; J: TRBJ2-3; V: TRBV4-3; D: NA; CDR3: CASSQESRTSYTDTQYF; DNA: TGCGCCAGCAGCCAAGAGAGTAGGACTTCCTACACAGATACGCAGTATTTT
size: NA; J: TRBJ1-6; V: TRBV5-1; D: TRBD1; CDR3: CASSPRSTGGGSPLHF; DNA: TGCGCCAGCAGCCCAAGGTCTACAGGGGGAGGATCACCCCTCCACTTT
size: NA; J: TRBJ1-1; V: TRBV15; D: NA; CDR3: CATSRDNRDDTEAFF; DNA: TGTGCCACCAGCAGAGATAACAGGGATGACACTGAAGCTTTCTTT
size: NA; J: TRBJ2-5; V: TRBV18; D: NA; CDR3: CASSPSDQETQYF; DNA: TGTGCCAGCTCACCATCAGACCAAGAGACCCAGTACTTC
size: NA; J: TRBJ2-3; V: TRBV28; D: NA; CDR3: CASNREGTDTQYF; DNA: TGTGCCAGCAACCGAGAGGGCACAGATACGCAGTATTTT
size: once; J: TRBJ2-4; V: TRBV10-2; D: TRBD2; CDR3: CASRAAEGRERNIQYF; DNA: TGCGCCAGCAGGGCCGCGGAAGGGCGGGAGAGGAACATTCAGTACTTC
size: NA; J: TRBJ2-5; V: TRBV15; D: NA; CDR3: CATSRDRRRGGTQYF; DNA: TGTGCCACCAGCAGAGATCGTAGGCGAGGGGGGACCCAGTACTTC
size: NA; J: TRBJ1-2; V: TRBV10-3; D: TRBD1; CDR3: CAIRGDRGAYGYTF; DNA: TGTGCCATCAGGGGGGACAGGGGCGCCTATGGCTACACCTTC
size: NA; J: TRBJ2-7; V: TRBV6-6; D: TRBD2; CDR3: CASSRLGQRGNYEQYF; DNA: TGTGCCAGCAGCCGCTTGGGCCAGCGGGGAAACTACGAGCAGTACTTC
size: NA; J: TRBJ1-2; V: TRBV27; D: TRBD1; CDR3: CASSTQDRRGYTF; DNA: TGTGCCAGCAGTACCCAGGACAGGAGGGGCTACACCTTC
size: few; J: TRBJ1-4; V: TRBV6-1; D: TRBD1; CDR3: CASSAPSGGRGEKLFF; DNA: TGTGCCAGCAGTGCGCCCTCAGGGGGCAGAGGTGAAAAACTGTTTTTT
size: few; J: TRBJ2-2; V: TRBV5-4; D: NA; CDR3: CASSPGQTHTGELFF; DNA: TGTGCCAGCAGCCCAGGACAGACCCACACCGGGGAGCTGTTTTTT
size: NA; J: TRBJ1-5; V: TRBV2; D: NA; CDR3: CASSLGGGGSNQPQHF; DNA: TGTGCCAGCAGCCTTGGGGGTGGGGGGAGCAATCAGCCCCAGCATTTT